These 5 T cell receptor beta chains were sequenced from one sample in a study of blood T cell repertoires in COVID-19. The repertoire was sequenced with immunoSEQ multiplex PCR; TCRdb's copy has only in-frame clones and lacks some. The repertoire has 200,000 to 250,000 clones, approximately 90% of them found once; the top ten carry roughly 5.7%. Specimen: peripheral blood. The receptors here all came from an elderly man with acute or convalescent COVID-19.

The chain carries TRBV12-3 or TRBV12-4 and TRBJ1-1; D possibly corresponds to TRBD1 (5 bases). The CDR3 is made up of 13 amino acids. The ends were cut back, 6 bases at V and 0 bases at J, with 8 bases in the middle. The CDR3 nucleotides are TGTGCCAGCAGAGGGGTCTTGAACACTGAAGCTTTCTTT. Translating gives CASRGVLNTEAFF.

The chain joins TRBV6-5 to TRBJ1-2; 7 bases map to TRBD1. V shed 11 bases and J 10 bases; nucleotides not matched to a gene: 22. Germline V gene sequence: CDR1 MNHEY, CDR2 SVGAGI. The CDR3 length is 15 residues. In nucleotides, the CDR3 is TGTGCCGCCTTCGACAAGGCAGGGGGGATGGATCTCTACACCTTC. This translates into CAAFDKAGGMDLYTF.

This chain joins TRBV2 and TRBJ2-3; 11 bases agree with TRBD2. The CDR3 is made up of 15 amino acids. CDR1 SNHLY and CDR2 FYNNEI come from the germline V gene. The V gene end was trimmed by 7 bases and the J gene end by 2 bases; junction bases not matched to a gene: 5. The CDR3 coding sequence is TGTGCCAGCAAAGAACTAGCGGGAGTCACAGATACGCAGTATTTT. Residues: CASKELAGVTDTQYF.

This clone was seen only once. The chain links TRBV11-1 to TRBJ2-1, with 8 bases identical to TRBD1. V gave up 4 bases and J gave up 2 bases; unmatched junction bases: 7. Germline values: CDR1 SGHAT, CDR2 FQDESV (reference sequence). The CDR3 runs to 16 residues. For the CDR3, the DNA is TGTGCCAGCAGCTGGAGGACAGGGAAAACCTACAATGAGCAGTTCTTC. Translating gives CASSWRTGKTYNEQFF.

As to this clone: This same CDR3 is encoded by further DNA sequences in the sample. V usage is TRBV30 and J usage is TRBJ1-5; the D gene is possibly TRBD1 (5 bases). V gave up 6 bases and J gave up 2 bases, with 11 bases separating them. The germline V gene has CDR1 GTSNPN and CDR2 SVGIG (reference sequence). The CDR3 has 13 amino acids. This CDR3 is CACGGGGNQPQHF. CDR3 DNA: TGTGCCTGCGGGGGGGGTGGCAATCAGCCCCAGCATTTT.